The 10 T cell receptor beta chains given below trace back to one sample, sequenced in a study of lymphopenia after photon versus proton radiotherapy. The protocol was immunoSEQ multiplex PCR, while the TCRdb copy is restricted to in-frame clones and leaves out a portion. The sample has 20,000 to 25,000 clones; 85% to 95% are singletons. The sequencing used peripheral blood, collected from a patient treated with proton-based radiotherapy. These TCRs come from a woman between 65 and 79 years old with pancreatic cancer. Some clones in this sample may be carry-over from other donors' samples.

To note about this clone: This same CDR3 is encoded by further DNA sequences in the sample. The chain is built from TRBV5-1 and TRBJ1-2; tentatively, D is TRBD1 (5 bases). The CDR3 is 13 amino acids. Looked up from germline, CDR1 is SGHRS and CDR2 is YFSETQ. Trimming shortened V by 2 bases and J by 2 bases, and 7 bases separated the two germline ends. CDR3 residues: CASSLGQNYGYTF. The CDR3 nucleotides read TGCGCCAGCAGCTTAGGACAAAACTATGGCTACACCTTC. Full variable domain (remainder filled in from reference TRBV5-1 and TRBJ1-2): KAGVTQTPRYLIKTRGQQVTLSCSPISGHRSVSWYQQTPGQGLQFLFEYFSETQRNKGNFPGRFSGRQFSNSRSEMNVSTLELGDSALYLCASSLGQNYGYTFGSGTRLTVV.

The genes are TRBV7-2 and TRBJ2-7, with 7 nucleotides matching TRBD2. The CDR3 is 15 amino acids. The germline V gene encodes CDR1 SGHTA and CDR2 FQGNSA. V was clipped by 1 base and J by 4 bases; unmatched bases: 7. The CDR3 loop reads CASSLERGKVYEQYF. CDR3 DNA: TGTGCCAGCAGCTTAGAGCGGGGTAAAGTTTACGAGCAGTACTTC.

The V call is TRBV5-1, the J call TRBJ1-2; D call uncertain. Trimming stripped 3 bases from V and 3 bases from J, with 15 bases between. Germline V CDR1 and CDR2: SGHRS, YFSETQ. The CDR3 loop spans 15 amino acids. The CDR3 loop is CASSWTPGRDYGYTF. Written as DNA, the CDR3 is TGCGCCAGCAGCTGGACTCCCGGGAGGGACTATGGCTACACCTTC.

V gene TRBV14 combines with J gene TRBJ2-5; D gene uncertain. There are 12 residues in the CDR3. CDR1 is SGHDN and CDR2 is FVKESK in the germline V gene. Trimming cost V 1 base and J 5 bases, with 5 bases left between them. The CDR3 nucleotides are TGTGCCAGCAGCCAAGTGGCGGAGACCCAGTACTTC. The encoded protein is CASSQVAETQYF.

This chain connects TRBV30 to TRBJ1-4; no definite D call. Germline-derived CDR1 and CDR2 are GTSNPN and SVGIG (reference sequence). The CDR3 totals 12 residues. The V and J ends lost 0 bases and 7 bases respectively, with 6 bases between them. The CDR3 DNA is TGTGCCTGGAGTGTACAAGGTGAAAAACTGTTTTTT. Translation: CAWSVQGEKLFF.

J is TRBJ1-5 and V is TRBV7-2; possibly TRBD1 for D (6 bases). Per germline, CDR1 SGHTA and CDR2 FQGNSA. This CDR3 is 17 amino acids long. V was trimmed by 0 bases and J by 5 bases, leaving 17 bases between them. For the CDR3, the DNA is TGTGCCAGCAGCTTAGCGCGGGTCACAGGGCCGGATCAGCCCCAGCATTTT. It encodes CASSLARVTGPDQPQHF. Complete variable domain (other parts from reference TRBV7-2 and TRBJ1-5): GAGVSQSPSNKVTEKGKDVELRCDPISGHTALYWYRQSLGQGLEFLIYFQGNSAPDKSGLPSDRFSAERTGGSVSTLTIQRTQQEDSAVYLCASSLARVTGPDQPQHFGDGTRLSIL.

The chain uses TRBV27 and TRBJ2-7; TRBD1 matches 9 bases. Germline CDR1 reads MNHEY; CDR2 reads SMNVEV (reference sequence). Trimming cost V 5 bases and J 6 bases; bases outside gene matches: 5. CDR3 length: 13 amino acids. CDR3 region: CASSVNRGREQYF. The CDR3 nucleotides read TGTGCCAGCAGTGTAAACAGGGGGCGCGAGCAGTACTTC.

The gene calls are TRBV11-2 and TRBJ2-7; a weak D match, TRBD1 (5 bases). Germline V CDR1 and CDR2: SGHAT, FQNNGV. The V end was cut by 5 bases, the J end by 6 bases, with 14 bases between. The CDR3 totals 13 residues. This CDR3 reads CASSPLGPGEQYF. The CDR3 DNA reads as TGTGCCAGCAGCCCCTTGGGGCCGGGCGAGCAGTACTTC.

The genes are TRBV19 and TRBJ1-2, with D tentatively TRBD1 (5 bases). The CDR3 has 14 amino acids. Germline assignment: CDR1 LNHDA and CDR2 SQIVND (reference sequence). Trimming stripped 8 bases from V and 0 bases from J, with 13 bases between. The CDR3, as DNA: TGTGCCAGTTCGACGGGGGGTTCTAACTATGGCTACACCTTC. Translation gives CASSTGGSNYGYTF.

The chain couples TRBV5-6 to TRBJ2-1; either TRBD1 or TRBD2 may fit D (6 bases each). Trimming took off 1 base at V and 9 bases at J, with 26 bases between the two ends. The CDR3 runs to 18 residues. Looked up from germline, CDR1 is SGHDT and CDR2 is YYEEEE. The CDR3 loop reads CASSLRFGGGPISGEQFF. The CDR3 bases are TGTGCCAGCAGCTTGAGGTTTGGAGGGGGTCCCATCAGTGGTGAGCAGTTCTTC.